This is a list of T cell receptor beta chains from one sample in a study of blood T cell repertoires in COVID-19. The data were produced by immunoSEQ multiplex PCR, yet TCRdb's version contains in-frame clones alone and is incomplete. The sample gives some 350,000 clones, roughly 87% of which show up once; 2.5% to 3.5% is in the top ten. Material: PBMCs or T cells enriched from blood (not recorded which). The receptors were sampled from a woman aged 25 to 39 who had recovered from COVID-19. The conserved cysteine and the conserved F or W are not part of the CDR3 here.

j_call v_call cdr3_aa
TRBJ2-1 TRBV5-6 ASSSNLAAFSYNEQF
TRBJ2-6 TRBV24-1 ATSDAGTENPGANVLT
TRBJ1-5 TRBV5-6 ASSLQKTGGTQH
TRBJ2-1 TRBV20-1 SAANYNEQF
TRBJ2-6 TRBV6-5 ASSPDIAGANVLT
TRBJ2-7 TRBV9 ASSEGQGYEQY
TRBJ2-7 TRBV6-5 ASSWTAFSYEQY
TRBJ2-5 TRBV4-1 ASSQAPMALAVDQETQY
TRBJ1-1 TRBV10-3 AISPQSGVSTEAF
TRBJ2-7 TRBV2 AGSGDPSYEQY
TRBJ1-5 TRBV21-1 ASSSEVINQPQH
TRBJ2-7 TRBV3-1/TRBV3-2 ASSQDSSGGLSYEQY
TRBJ1-2 TRBV15 ATSPGQGNYGYT
TRBJ2-7 TRBV5-1 ASSLETGSSYEQY
TRBJ1-1 TRBV6-5 ASEGGGTEAF
TRBJ1-1 TRBV7-8 ATQDSTEAF
TRBJ1-2 TRBV5-6 ASSSWGTGMNGYT
TRBJ1-2 TRBV4-2 ASSQDLTGKENGYT
TRBJ1-2 TRBV5-1 ASSRGLRYGYT
TRBJ2-1 TRBV10-3 AISQTGPSSYNEQF
TRBJ1-1 TRBV12-3/TRBV12-4 ASSLVTHTEAF
TRBJ1-2 TRBV19 ASSIGLGAPPYGYT
TRBJ2-4 TRBV27 ASSLVTGNIQY
TRBJ2-1 TRBV19 ASRYDQEQF
TRBJ2-1 TRBV28 ASTREYNEQF
TRBJ2-2 TRBV5-4 ASSLPRGNTGELF
TRBJ2-3 TRBV5-1 ASSLAGSTDTQY
TRBJ2-7 TRBV19 ASSFSLAGEFEQY
TRBJ2-5 TRBV14 ASSHAGRKETQY
TRBJ1-5 TRBV2 ASRIKTGGNQPQH
TRBJ2-7 TRBV3-1/TRBV3-2 ASSQAGAIGVEQY
TRBJ2-1 TRBV5-8 ASSRTSGSREQF
TRBJ1-1 TRBV27 ASSLRGHTEAF